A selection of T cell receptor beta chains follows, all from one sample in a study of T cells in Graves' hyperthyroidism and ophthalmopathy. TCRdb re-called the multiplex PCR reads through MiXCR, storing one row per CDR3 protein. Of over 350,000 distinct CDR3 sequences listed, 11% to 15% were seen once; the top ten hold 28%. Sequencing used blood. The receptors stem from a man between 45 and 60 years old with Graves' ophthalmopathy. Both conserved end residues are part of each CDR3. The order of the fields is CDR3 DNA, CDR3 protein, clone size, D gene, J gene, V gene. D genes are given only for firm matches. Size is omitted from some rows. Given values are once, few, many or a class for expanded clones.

DNA: TGTGCCAGCAGCTGGACAGGGGTTACCGGGGAGCTGTTTTTT
CDR3: CASSWTGVTGELFF
size: -
D: TRBD1
J: TRBJ2-2
V: TRBV13

DNA: TGTGCCAGTAGTATGTTCCAGGGCCGGGATTTTCAGCCCCAGCATTTT
CDR3: CASSMFQGRDFQPQHF
size: -
D: -
J: TRBJ1-5
V: TRBV19

DNA: TGTGCCAGCAGTGAAGCTGGGACGCGCACAGATACGCAGTATTTT
CDR3: CASSEAGTRTDTQYF
size: many
D: -
J: TRBJ2-3
V: TRBV6-1

DNA: TGTGCCTGGAGCCGGCCTACAGATACGCAGTATTTT
CDR3: CAWSRPTDTQYF
size: few
D: -
J: TRBJ2-3
V: TRBV30

DNA: TGTGCCAGCACAAGGGACAGGACCCACTCTGGGGCCAACGTCCTGACTTTC
CDR3: CASTRDRTHSGANVLTF
size: -
D: TRBD1
J: TRBJ2-6
V: TRBV7-9

DNA: TGTGCCTGGAGCCTCACGGGGCCCTGGGATTCACCCCTCCACTTT
CDR3: CAWSLTGPWDSPLHF
size: many
D: -
J: TRBJ1-6
V: TRBV30

DNA: TGCAGCGCTACGGCCATCTCTGGAAACACCATATATTTT
CDR3: CSATAISGNTIYF
size: -
D: -
J: TRBJ1-3
V: TRBV29-1

DNA: TGCGCCAGCAGCCAAGCCTTCGGTAGCAGCTACGAGCAGTACTTC
CDR3: CASSQAFGSSYEQYF
size: few
D: -
J: TRBJ2-7
V: TRBV4-1

DNA: TGCAGTGCTAGAGATCGGTCGACGGGAGCGGTGTACGAGCAGTACTTC
CDR3: CSARDRSTGAVYEQYF
size: many
D: -
J: TRBJ2-7
V: TRBV20-1

DNA: TGTGCCAGCAGCTTACTAGCGGTAGCGAACACCGGGGAGCTGTTTTTT
CDR3: CASSLLAVANTGELFF
size: many
D: TRBD2
J: TRBJ2-2
V: TRBV7-8

DNA: TGTGCCAGCCGAGGGGGGAAGAACACTGAAGCTTTCTTT
CDR3: CASRGGKNTEAFF
size: few
D: -
J: TRBJ1-1
V: TRBV28

DNA: TGTGCCAGTAGTATATCACGGGGTAACGGGGAGCTGTTTTTT
CDR3: CASSISRGNGELFF
size: -
D: -
J: TRBJ2-2
V: TRBV19

DNA: TGTGCCACCACAGGGGGCCGCGGTGATTTCGAGACCCAGTACTTC
CDR3: CATTGGRGDFETQYF
size: many
D: TRBD1
J: TRBJ2-5
V: TRBV15

DNA: TGTGCCAGCAGTGTTGCGGGAGAGGATTACAATGAGCAGTTCTTC
CDR3: CASSVAGEDYNEQFF
size: few
D: TRBD2
J: TRBJ2-1
V: TRBV6-1

DNA: TGCAGCGTTGAAGTCCTCGCCGGGGGAGATACGCAGTATTTT
CDR3: CSVEVLAGGDTQYF
size: -
D: -
J: TRBJ2-3
V: TRBV29-1

DNA: TGTGCCAGCACCTTCGGTGGGCCGGGGGATACGCAGTATTTT
CDR3: CASTFGGPGDTQYF
size: many
D: -
J: TRBJ2-3
V: TRBV12-3/TRBV12-4

DNA: TGCAGTGCTAGAGACCTCCGGGACAGGGGCTCCTACGAGCAGTACTTC
CDR3: CSARDLRDRGSYEQYF
size: many
D: TRBD1
J: TRBJ2-7
V: TRBV20-1

DNA: TGTGCCAGCAGCTTACTTAGGGCTAGCGGGCACTACAATGAGCAGTTCTTC
CDR3: CASSLLRASGHYNEQFF
size: -
D: TRBD2
J: TRBJ2-1
V: TRBV7-9

DNA: TGTGCCAGCAGACGGCGGACAGGAGTACCCGGGGCCAACGTCCTGACTTTC
CDR3: CASRRRTGVPGANVLTF
size: few
D: TRBD1
J: TRBJ2-6
V: TRBV12-3/TRBV12-4

DNA: TGCGCCAGCAGCTTGGAAGACAGGACCTACGAGCAGTACTTC
CDR3: CASSLEDRTYEQYF
size: many
D: -
J: TRBJ2-7
V: TRBV5-1

DNA: TGCGCCAGCGGAACAGGGACGGGTGGCTACACCTTC
CDR3: CASGTGTGGYTF
size: many
D: -
J: TRBJ1-2
V: TRBV5-1

DNA: TGTGCCAGTAGTATAGAGGCGGGAGGTTCCTACAATGAGCAGTTCTTC
CDR3: CASSIEAGGSYNEQFF
size: -
D: TRBD2
J: TRBJ2-1
V: TRBV19

DNA: TGTGCCAGCAGTTTCGGGCCGCACCCCAGTGGCTACACCTTC
CDR3: CASSFGPHPSGYTF
size: -
D: -
J: TRBJ1-2
V: TRBV6-1

DNA: TGTGCCTGGAGCGAGGCGGGAGCGGGCGAGCAGTACTTC
CDR3: CAWSEAGAGEQYF
size: many
D: TRBD2
J: TRBJ2-7
V: TRBV30

DNA: TGTGCCACCAGTGAGTCGGGACTAGCGGGAGGGCCAGGATACGAGCAGTACTTC
CDR3: CATSESGLAGGPGYEQYF
size: many
D: TRBD2
J: TRBJ2-7
V: TRBV24-1

DNA: TGTGCCAGCACCGGGACAGGGGCCGCAGATACGCAGTATTTT
CDR3: CASTGTGAADTQYF
size: -
D: TRBD1
J: TRBJ2-3
V: TRBV10-3

DNA: TGTGCCAGCAGTCCTACTGGGACTAGCGGGAGGAAGGAGGAGCAGCACTTC
CDR3: CASSPTGTSGRKEEQHF
size: many
D: TRBD2
J: TRBJ2-7
V: TRBV28

DNA: TGTGCCAGCAGCCCTTTCCAGGGGGCGGGCAATCAGCCCCAGCATTTT
CDR3: CASSPFQGAGNQPQHF
size: -
D: TRBD1
J: TRBJ1-5
V: TRBV6-1

DNA: TGTGCCAGCAGTAATAGCGGGGGGATTTACAATGAGCAGTTCTTC
CDR3: CASSNSGGIYNEQFF
size: -
D: TRBD2
J: TRBJ2-1
V: TRBV28

DNA: TGTGCTATCCGACTAGACGACGAGCAGTACTTC
CDR3: CAIRLDDEQYF
size: few
D: -
J: TRBJ2-7
V: TRBV7-7

DNA: TGTGCCAGCACCGGGGGGAATGAGCAGTTCTTC
CDR3: CASTGGNEQFF
size: many
D: TRBD2
J: TRBJ2-1
V: TRBV11-2

DNA: TGTGCCAGCTCACTGGCGGGGAACCCCTACGAGCAGTACTTC
CDR3: CASSLAGNPYEQYF
size: -
D: -
J: TRBJ2-7
V: TRBV18

DNA: TGCGCCAGCAGCTTGGCCCCTAGCGGGCAGATCTCGTACAATGAGCAGTTCTTC
CDR3: CASSLAPSGQISYNEQFF
size: many
D: TRBD2
J: TRBJ2-1
V: TRBV5-1

DNA: TGCGCCAGCAGTGATGGGGGCAAGGGACACCAGAAGGACAATGAGCAGTTCTTC
CDR3: CASSDGGKGHQKDNEQFF
size: -
D: -
J: TRBJ2-1
V: TRBV10-1